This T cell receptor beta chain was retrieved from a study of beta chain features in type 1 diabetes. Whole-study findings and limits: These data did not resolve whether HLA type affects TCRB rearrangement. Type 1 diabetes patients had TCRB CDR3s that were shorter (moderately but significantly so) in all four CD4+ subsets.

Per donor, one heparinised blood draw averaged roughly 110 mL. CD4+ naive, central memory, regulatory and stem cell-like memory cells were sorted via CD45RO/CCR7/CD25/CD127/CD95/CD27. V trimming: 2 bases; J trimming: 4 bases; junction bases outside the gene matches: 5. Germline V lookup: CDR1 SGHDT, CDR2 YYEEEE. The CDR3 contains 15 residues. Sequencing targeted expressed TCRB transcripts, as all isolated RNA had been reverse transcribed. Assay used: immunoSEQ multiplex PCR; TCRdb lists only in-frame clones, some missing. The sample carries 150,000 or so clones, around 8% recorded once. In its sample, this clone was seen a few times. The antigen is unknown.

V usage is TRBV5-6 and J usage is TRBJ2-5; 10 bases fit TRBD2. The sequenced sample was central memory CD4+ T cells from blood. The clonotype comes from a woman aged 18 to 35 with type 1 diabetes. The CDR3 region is CASSFRPSGRETQYF. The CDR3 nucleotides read TGTGCCAGCAGCTTTCGGCCTAGCGGGAGAGAGACCCAGTACTTC.